This T cell receptor (beta chain) was identified during a study of long-term antiretroviral therapy in people with HIV. Overall study results and limits: Someone took the blood between about 2003 and 2018, maybe while older ART regimens were in use. HIV repertoires spanned tighter CDR3 length ranges than controls did.

A remark on this clone: The antigen remains undetermined.

This CDR3 is built from 14 residues. Trimming pared 5 bases from V and 4 bases from J, leaving 14 bases between. Germline V lookup: CDR1 GTSNPN, CDR2 SVGIG (reference sequence). With survey level as its setting, the immunoSEQ assay was v3.0. Produced via immunoSEQ multiplex PCR; TCRdb's table is partial and in-frame only. The repertoire holds 15,000 to 20,000 clones, with around three quarters as singletons. The sequence derives from a woman in her thirties with HIV. The source material was unsorted PBMCs, sampled 2.9 years after starting antiretroviral therapy. The gene calls are TRBV30 and TRBJ1-4, with D possibly matching TRBD1 (5 bases). The CDR3, as DNA: TGTGCCTGGCAACTTGGACAATTTAATGAAAAACTGTTTTTT. It is translated as CAWQLGQFNEKLFF.